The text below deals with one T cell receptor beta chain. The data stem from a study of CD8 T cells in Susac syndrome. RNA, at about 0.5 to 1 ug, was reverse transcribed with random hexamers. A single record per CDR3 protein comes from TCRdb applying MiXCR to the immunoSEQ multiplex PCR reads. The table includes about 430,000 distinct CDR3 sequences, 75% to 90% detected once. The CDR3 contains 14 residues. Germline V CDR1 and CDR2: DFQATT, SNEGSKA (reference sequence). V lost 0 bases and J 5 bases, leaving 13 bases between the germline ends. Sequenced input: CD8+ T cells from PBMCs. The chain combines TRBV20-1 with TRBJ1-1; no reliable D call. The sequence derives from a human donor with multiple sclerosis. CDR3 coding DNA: TGCAGTGCTAGAGATCACACTTACCGAACTGAAGCTTTCTTT. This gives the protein CSARDHTYRTEAFF.